The 25 T cell receptor beta chains below all came from one sample that was sequenced in a study of blood T cell repertoires in COVID-19. The assay was immunoSEQ multiplex PCR, and TCRdb's table has in-frame clones only and misses some. Of about 170,000 clones listed, around nine tenths are singletons. The sequencing sample was made of peripheral blood. Source of these receptors: a man aged 18 to 29 with active or convalescent COVID-19.

This clone turned up a few times. The chain has TRBV27 and TRBJ2-2; 11 bases match TRBD1. The CDR3 consists of 16 residues. V lost 4 bases, J lost 7 bases, and 8 bases stayed unmatched. The V gene's germline CDR1 is MNHEY and CDR2 SMNVEV (reference sequence). In DNA form, the CDR3 reads TGTGCCAGCAGTTCTCCGGGACAGGGGGTGGTCGGGGAGCTGTTTTTT. It is translated as CASSSPGQGVVGELFF.

The CDR3 coding sequence is TGTGCCAGCAGGGTGGAAGCAGGGCCCTACAATGAGCAGTTCTTC. Amino acid sequence: CASRVEAGPYNEQFF. J is TRBJ2-1 and V is TRBV2, with D possibly TRBD1 on 5 matching bases. V lost 6 bases to trimming and J lost 2 bases, with 14 bases between them. This CDR3 is built from 15 residues. In germline, CDR1 is SNHLY, CDR2 FYNNEI. The variable domain in full, completed from reference TRBV2 and TRBJ2-1, reads EPEVTQTPSHQVTQMGQEVILRCVPISNHLYFYWYRQILGQKVEFLVSFYNNEISEKSEIFDDQFSVERPDGSNFTLKIRSTKLEDSAMYFCASRVEAGPYNEQFFGPGTRLTVL.

The chain employs TRBV18 and TRBJ1-1; D remains unclear. From germline, CDR1 is KGHSH and CDR2 LQKENI. The CDR3 covers 13 residues. The V end lost 3 bases, the J end lost 6 bases, and 11 bases lay between the germline ends. DNA of the CDR3: TGTGCCAGCTCACCTCCGGGGTTCTCTGAAGCTTTCTTT. It yields the protein CASSPPGFSEAFF.

Only a few counts were recorded for this clone. The rearrangement joins TRBV5-8 to TRBJ1-1; D is unclear. This CDR3 contains 13 residues. Germline assignment: CDR1 SGHTS and CDR2 YDEGEE. V was shortened by 0 bases and J by 7 bases, with 10 bases between the two germline ends. CDR3 DNA: TGTGCCAGCAGCTTGGGGGCACTGTATGAAGCTTTCTTT. This gives the protein CASSLGALYEAFF. Supplemented by reference TRBV5-8 and TRBJ1-1, the full variable domain reads EAGVTQSPTHLIKTRGQQATLRCSPISGHTSVYWYQQALGLGLQFLLWYDEGEERNRGNFPPRFSGRQFPNYSSELNVNALELEDSALYLCASSLGALYEAFFGQGTRLTVV.

The chain joins TRBV5-4 to TRBJ1-3; a possible D gene is TRBD1 (5 bases). The germline V and J ends were trimmed by 0 bases and 2 bases, with 9 bases remaining between them. This CDR3 has 15 amino acids. Germline CDR1 is SGHNT and CDR2 is YYREEE (reference sequence). CDR3 DNA: TGTGCCAGCAGCTTGGACAGGATCCCTGGAAACACCATATATTTT. Protein sequence: CASSLDRIPGNTIYF. The complete variable domain, with remaining parts taken from reference TRBV5-4 and TRBJ1-3, reads ETGVTQSPTHLIKTRGQQVTLRCSSQSGHNTVSWYQQALGQGPQFIFQYYREEENGRGNFPPRFSGLQFPNYSSELNVNALELDDSALYLCASSLDRIPGNTIYFGEGSWLTVV.

The V gene is TRBV6-6, the J gene TRBJ1-5, with TRBD1 matching over 8 bases. The germline V gene encodes CDR1 MNHNY and CDR2 SVGAGI (reference sequence). Trimming cost V 6 bases and J 2 bases; bases outside gene matches: 6. The CDR3 has 15 residues. CDR3 in amino acids: CASSRTGKGNQPQHF. The CDR3 nucleotides read TGTGCCAGCAGCCGGACAGGGAAGGGCAATCAGCCCCAGCATTTT.

V is TRBV28 and J is TRBJ1-6; D is unclear. The CDR3 runs 13 residues. Germline V gene sequence: CDR1 MDHEN, CDR2 SYDVKM. V dropped 6 bases and J dropped 7 bases, with 10 bases sitting between them. This CDR3 reads CASRDGLNSPLHF. CDR3 DNA: TGTGCCAGCAGGGATGGACTGAATTCACCCCTCCACTTT.

The chain carries TRBV24-1 and TRBJ1-2, with 7 bases lining up with TRBD1. The CDR3 is made up of 14 amino acids. The V and J ends lost 1 base and 8 bases, in that order; junction bases with no gene match: 6. Per germline, CDR1 KGHDR and CDR2 SFDVKD. CDR3 protein: CATSDLQGSGGYTF. The CDR3 DNA reads TGTGCCACCAGTGATTTACAGGGGTCCGGCGGCTACACCTTC.

This clone was counted only a few times. The CDR3 region has the DNA TGTGCCAGCAGATCGACAGAGAACACTGAAGCTTTCTTT. It encodes CASRSTENTEAFF. The chain is built from TRBV6-5 and TRBJ1-1; D possibly corresponds to TRBD1 (5 bases). Germline-derived CDR1 and CDR2 are MNHEY and SVGAGI. This CDR3 region has 13 residues. V lost 6 bases to trimming and J lost 1 base, with 9 bases between them.

The chain combines TRBV6-2 or TRBV6-3 with TRBJ1-2; TRBD1 is a possible D gene (5 bases). Germline CDR1 reads MNHEY; CDR2 reads SVGEGT. V dropped 0 bases and J dropped 3 bases, with 8 bases sitting between them. The length of the CDR3 is 14 residues. CDR3: CASSYSTGYYGYTF. CDR3 nucleotides: TGTGCCAGCAGTTACTCAACAGGTTACTATGGCTACACCTTC.

V gene TRBV18 combines with J gene TRBJ1-1; D not resolved. V lost 3 bases to trimming and J lost 0 bases, with 2 bases between them. Germline CDR1 is KGHSH and CDR2 is LQKENI. CDR3 length: 12 residues. As DNA, the CDR3 is TGTGCCAGCTCACCCATGAACACTGAAGCTTTCTTT. As protein: CASSPMNTEAFF.

V gene TRBV5-1 combines with J gene TRBJ1-6; TRBD1 agrees at 8 bases. CDR3 length equals 14 residues. V shed 4 bases, J shed 9 bases, and the junction held 6 bases outside the gene matches. CDR1 is SGHRS and CDR2 is YFSETQ in the germline V gene. CDR3 coding DNA: TGCGCCAGCAGCATAGGACAGGGTAGTTCACCCCTCCACTTT. This codes for CASSIGQGSSPLHF.

This chain connects TRBV7-9 to TRBJ2-7, with 9 positions matching TRBD2. The trim removed 5 bases at V and 2 bases at J, leaving 10 bases unmatched. CDR1 is SEHNR, CDR2 FQNEAQ, per germline (reference sequence). The CDR3 extends over 16 amino acids. This chain's CDR3 is CASSRKTSGLPYEQYF. The CDR3 DNA follows: TGTGCCAGCAGCCGAAAAACTAGCGGGTTACCCTACGAGCAGTACTTC.

This clone was detected once. Other DNA sequences from this sample encode an identical CDR3 as well. The V gene is TRBV20-1, the J gene TRBJ2-7; D remains ambiguous. CDR1 is DFQATT and CDR2 is SNEGSKA in the germline V gene (reference sequence). V lost 5 bases and J 1 base, leaving 6 bases between the germline ends. The length of the CDR3 is 11 residues. As DNA, the CDR3 is TGCAGTGCTTCCCGGTCCTACGAGCAGTACTTC. Its translation is CSASRSYEQYF.

This rearrangement joins TRBV6-1 to TRBJ1-1, with D uncertain. The CDR3 is made up of 13 amino acids. Germline V gene sequence: CDR1 MNHNS, CDR2 SASEGT. V dropped 1 base and J dropped 7 bases, with 10 bases sitting between them. The CDR3 region is CASSEGSDIEAFF. The DNA of the CDR3 is TGTGCCAGCAGTGAAGGGTCCGACATTGAAGCTTTCTTT.

This clone was counted once. V and J are TRBV25-1 and TRBJ1-6; TRBD1 might be the D (5 bases). CDR3 length equals 13 residues. The germline V gene encodes CDR1 MGHDK and CDR2 SYGVNS. Deletions cut 2 bases from V and 8 bases from J, with 7 bases between. The CDR3 spells CASSETGHSPLHF. CDR3 coding DNA: TGTGCCAGCAGTGAAACAGGCCATTCACCCCTCCACTTT.

Details on this clone: This may stem from a read error, because a much larger clone lies one nucleotide away. The genes are TRBV12-3 or TRBV12-4 and TRBJ1-2, with 7 bases fitting TRBD1. V lost 6 bases, J lost 5 bases, and 3 bases stayed unmatched. The CDR3 consists of 12 residues. The CDR3 bases are TGTGCCAGCAGAGACAGGGTGTATGGCTACACCTTC. This translates into CASRDRVYGYTF.

The chain uses TRBV24-1 and TRBJ2-2; D unresolved. The V end lost 4 bases, the J end lost 0 bases, and 11 bases lay between the germline ends. The CDR3 runs to 16 residues. Germline V lookup: CDR1 KGHDR, CDR2 SFDVKD. The CDR3 loop reads CATSDLTFPNTGELFF. CDR3 coding DNA: TGTGCCACCAGTGACTTGACATTCCCGAACACCGGGGAGCTGTTTTTT.

This rearrangement joins TRBV3-1 (or the pseudogene TRBV3-2) to TRBJ2-3, with D hard to call. The germline V and J ends were trimmed by 7 bases and 5 bases, with 22 bases remaining between them. The CDR3 length is 16 residues. CDR1 LGHDT and CDR2 YNNKEL come from the germline V gene (reference sequence). CDR3 sequence: CASTLSEARLRDTQYF. The CDR3 DNA is TGTGCCAGCACGCTGTCGGAAGCGCGGCTGAGAGATACGCAGTATTTT.

This chain joins TRBV20-1 and TRBJ2-1, with TRBD2 identical over 8 bases. Germline loops: CDR1 DFQATT, CDR2 SNEGSKA (reference sequence). The CDR3 is made up of 10 amino acids. The V gene end was trimmed by 3 bases and the J gene end by 13 bases; junction bases not matched to a gene: 2. The CDR3 reads CSARREDQFF. CDR3 DNA sequence: TGCAGTGCTAGGCGGGAGGACCAGTTCTTC.

The rearrangement uses TRBV30 and TRBJ1-2; 7 bases map to TRBD1. Germline CDR1 is GTSNPN and CDR2 is SVGIG (reference sequence). The CDR3 is made up of 12 amino acids. Germline trimming cut 4 bases from V and 6 bases from J; bases unmatched to any gene: 5. The DNA for the CDR3 is TGTGCCTGGAATAAGGGGGCGGATGGCTACACCTTC. This translates into CAWNKGADGYTF.

V gene TRBV6-5 combines with J gene TRBJ2-2; 8 bases are a match to TRBD1. V lost 8 bases to trimming and J lost 7 bases; unmatched junction nucleotides: 6. The V gene's germline CDR1 is MNHEY and CDR2 SVGAGI. There are 13 residues in the CDR3. The CDR3 DNA sequence: TGTGCCAGCCGGACAGGGCTGGTCGGGGAGCTGTTTTTT. This encodes CASRTGLVGELFF.

The rearrangement uses TRBV2 and TRBJ1-5; 7 positions match TRBD1. Germline V gene sequence: CDR1 SNHLY, CDR2 FYNNEI. The CDR3 has 15 amino acids. V was pared by 2 bases and J by 4 bases, with 5 bases of the junction left unmatched. DNA for the CDR3: TGTGCCAGCAGTGAAATCCGCAGGGGGAATCAGCCCCAGCATTTT. As protein: CASSEIRRGNQPQHF.

V is TRBV6-1 and J is TRBJ2-7, with 8 bases lining up with TRBD1. The CDR3 loop spans 13 amino acids. Germline trimming cut 3 bases from V and 7 bases from J; bases unmatched to any gene: 5. In germline, CDR1 is MNHNS, CDR2 SASEGT. The CDR3 DNA reads as TGTGCCAGCAGTGACCAGGGGGCACTAGAGCAGTACGTC. Translating gives CASSDQGALEQYV.

J is TRBJ1-2 and V is TRBV19; TRBD1 agrees at 8 bases. The CDR3 runs 15 residues. Per germline, CDR1 LNHDA and CDR2 SQIVND (reference sequence). The V gene end was trimmed by 0 bases and the J gene end by 4 bases; junction bases not matched to a gene: 4. The CDR3 region is CASSIDRTGRYGYTF. DNA of the CDR3: TGTGCCAGTAGTATAGACCGGACAGGGCGCTATGGCTACACCTTC.